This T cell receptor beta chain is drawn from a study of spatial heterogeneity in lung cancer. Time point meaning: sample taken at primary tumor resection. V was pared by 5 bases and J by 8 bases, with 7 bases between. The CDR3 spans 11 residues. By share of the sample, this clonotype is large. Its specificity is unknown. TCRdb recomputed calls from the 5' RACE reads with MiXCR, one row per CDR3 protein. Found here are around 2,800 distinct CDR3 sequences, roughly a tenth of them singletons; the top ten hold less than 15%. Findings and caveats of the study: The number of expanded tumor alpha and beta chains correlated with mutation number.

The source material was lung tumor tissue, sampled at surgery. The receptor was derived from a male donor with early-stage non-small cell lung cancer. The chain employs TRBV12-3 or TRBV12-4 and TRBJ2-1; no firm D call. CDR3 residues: CASSQDDEQFF. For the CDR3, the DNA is TGTGCCAGCAGTCAGGATGATGAGCAGTTCTTC.